The rows below give T cell receptor beta chains drawn from one sample of a study of OX40 agonist ivuxolimab in advanced cancers. The data were produced by immunoSEQ multiplex PCR, yet TCRdb's version contains in-frame clones alone and is incomplete. This sample has over 85,000 clones; roughly 80% occur once, and the top ten carry almost 1.5%. Sequencing was performed on CD4+ or CD8+ T cells sorted from blood, taken in a trial of the OX40 agonist ivuxolimab. These receptors originate from an adult with an advanced solid tumor such as melanoma, head and neck, liver or kidney cancer. Both conserved end residues are part of each CDR3. Each record gives: clone size, V gene, D gene, J gene, CDR3 protein, CDR3 DNA. The D gene is left open where the match is weak. Some rows have no size entry. The others give once, few or many, or a class for an expanded clone.

size: .; V: TRBV18; D: TRBD2; J: TRBJ2-7; CDR3: CASSPRTVILADPPFEQYF; DNA: TGTGCCAGCTCACCCCGGACCGTGATTCTAGCGGACCCCCCTTTCGAGCAGTACTTC
size: once; V: TRBV7-3; D: TRBD2; J: TRBJ2-2; CDR3: CASSLSGSETGELFF; DNA: TGTGCCAGCAGCCTTAGCGGGAGTGAAACCGGGGAGCTGTTTTTT
size: once; V: TRBV6-1; D: .; J: TRBJ1-4; CDR3: CASSEGTASEKLFF; DNA: TGTGCCAGCAGTGAAGGGACAGCTAGTGAAAAACTGTTTTTT
size: .; V: TRBV19; D: .; J: TRBJ2-6; CDR3: CASSIGGSGANVLTF; DNA: TGTGCCAGTAGTATCGGCGGGTCTGGGGCCAACGTCCTGACTTTC
size: .; V: TRBV29-1; D: TRBD1; J: TRBJ2-7; CDR3: CSVSRQGRSYEQYF; DNA: TGCAGCGTTAGTCGACAGGGGCGTTCCTACGAGCAGTACTTC
size: .; V: TRBV7-3; D: TRBD1; J: TRBJ2-1; CDR3: CASSLPGTGNNEQFF; DNA: TGTGCCAGCAGCTTACCCGGGACAGGAAACAATGAGCAGTTCTTC
size: .; V: TRBV27; D: .; J: TRBJ1-1; CDR3: CASSPTGANTEAFF; DNA: TGTGCCAGCAGCCCCACGGGGGCGAACACTGAAGCTTTCTTT
size: .; V: TRBV11-2; D: .; J: TRBJ1-5; CDR3: CASSLGPAGPNQPQHF; DNA: TGTGCCAGCAGCTTAGGTCCGGCCGGCCCCAATCAGCCCCAGCATTTT
size: .; V: TRBV7-8; D: .; J: TRBJ1-5; CDR3: CASSLGGRQVNQPQHF; DNA: TGTGCCAGCAGCTTAGGTGGGAGACAGGTTAATCAGCCCCAGCATTTT
size: .; V: TRBV7-6; D: TRBD2; J: TRBJ2-7; CDR3: CASSLGSGIYEQYF; DNA: TGTGCCAGCAGCTTGGGTAGCGGGATTTACGAGCAGTACTTC
size: .; V: TRBV12-5; D: .; J: TRBJ2-2; CDR3: CASGLGHGNTGELFF; DNA: TGTGCTAGTGGTTTGGGACACGGTAACACCGGGGAGCTGTTTTTT
size: .; V: TRBV5-4; D: TRBD1; J: TRBJ2-2; CDR3: CASSRQTGRGTGELFF; DNA: TGTGCCAGCAGCAGGCAGACAGGGCGTGGAACCGGGGAGCTGTTTTTT
size: .; V: TRBV11-2; D: .; J: TRBJ1-2; CDR3: CASSLGGQGNYGYTF; DNA: TGTGCCAGCAGCTTAGGTGGGCAGGGAAACTATGGCTACACCTTC
size: .; V: TRBV4-2; D: .; J: TRBJ2-2; CDR3: CASSQVYPGRVTGELFF; DNA: TGTGCCAGCAGCCAAGTCTATCCGGGGCGGGTGACCGGGGAGCTGTTTTTT
size: .; V: TRBV25-1; D: .; J: TRBJ2-7; CDR3: CASSELGGGKSYEQYF; DNA: TGTGCCAGCAGTGAATTGGGGGGCGGAAAATCCTACGAGCAGTACTTC
size: .; V: TRBV7-3; D: .; J: TRBJ2-3; CDR3: CASSPKDTQYF; DNA: TGTGCCAGCAGCCCCAAAGATACGCAGTATTTT
size: .; V: TRBV5-5; D: TRBD1; J: TRBJ1-4; CDR3: CASAPQGRAEKLFF; DNA: TGTGCCAGCGCACCACAGGGGAGAGCTGAAAAACTGTTTTTT
size: .; V: TRBV6-1; D: .; J: TRBJ1-1; CDR3: CASKQTNTEAFF; DNA: TGTGCCAGCAAACAGACGAACACTGAAGCTTTCTTT
size: .; V: TRBV7-9; D: .; J: TRBJ2-1; CDR3: CASSLQGGEQFF; DNA: TGTGCCAGCAGCTTACAGGGAGGTGAGCAGTTCTTC
size: .; V: TRBV6-5; D: .; J: TRBJ1-5; CDR3: CASSYSETNQPQHF; DNA: TGTGCCAGCAGTTATTCTGAGACAAATCAGCCCCAGCATTTT
size: once; V: TRBV7-2; D: .; J: TRBJ2-1; CDR3: CASSLKAFLPGNEQFF; DNA: TGTGCCAGCAGCTTAAAAGCCTTTCTCCCCGGGAATGAGCAGTTCTTC
size: .; V: TRBV20-1; D: .; J: TRBJ1-2; CDR3: CSARMTRGYTF; DNA: TGCAGTGCTCGAATGACGCGAGGCTACACCTTC
size: .; V: TRBV5-1; D: TRBD2; J: TRBJ2-1; CDR3: CASSFLAGGNEQFF; DNA: TGCGCCAGCAGCTTTCTAGCGGGGGGCAATGAGCAGTTCTTC
size: .; V: TRBV7-8; D: .; J: TRBJ2-7; CDR3: CASSFTSGVQSYEQYF; DNA: TGTGCCAGCAGCTTCACTTCGGGGGTTCAGAGCTACGAGCAGTACTTC
size: .; V: TRBV19; D: TRBD1; J: TRBJ1-2; CDR3: CASIRQGGNYGYTF; DNA: TGTGCCAGCATCCGACAGGGGGGAAACTATGGCTACACCTTC
size: .; V: TRBV6-5; D: TRBD1; J: TRBJ1-2; CDR3: CASSQQDRVYGYTF; DNA: TGTGCCAGCAGCCAACAAGACAGGGTCTATGGCTACACCTTC